The next 12 T cell receptor beta chains were all read from a single sample in a study of blood T cell repertoires in COVID-19. The assay was immunoSEQ multiplex PCR, and TCRdb's table has in-frame clones only and misses some. The data contain approximately 50,000 clones, approximately 90% of them singletons. Sequencing was performed on peripheral blood. These receptors came from a man in his forties or fifties with acute or convalescent COVID-19.

The V and J genes are TRBV11-3 and TRBJ2-2, with 7 bases lining up with TRBD2. Germline assignment: CDR1 SGHNT and CDR2 YENEEA. This CDR3 is built from 15 residues. V gave up 3 bases and J gave up 4 bases; unmatched junction bases: 5. The CDR3 DNA reads TGTGCCAGCAGCTTGCGGGAGAAGGGCACCGGGGAGCTGTTTTTT. It translates to CASSLREKGTGELFF. Full variable domain (missing parts from reference TRBV11-3 and TRBJ2-2): EAGVVQSPRYKIIEKKQPVAFWCNPISGHNTLYWYLQNLGQGPELLIRYENEEAVDDSQLPKDRFSAERLKGVDSTLKIQPAELGDSAVYLCASSLREKGTGELFFGEGSRLTVL.

This chain uses TRBV19 with TRBJ2-3, with TRBD1 identical over 8 bases. Germline CDR1 and CDR2: LNHDA and SQIVND (reference sequence). J gave up 3 bases and V 3 bases, and 8 bases lay outside the gene matches. The CDR3 totals 16 residues. The CDR3: CASSIRDTGGTDTQYF. CDR3 in DNA: TGTGCCAGTAGTATTAGGGACACAGGGGGGACAGATACGCAGTATTTT.

This rearrangement joins TRBV19 to TRBJ1-5, with 7 bases lining up with TRBD1. J was trimmed by 4 bases and V by 0 bases; bases with no gene match: 9. Germline lookup yields CDR1 LNHDA and CDR2 SQIVND (reference sequence). The CDR3 extends over 17 amino acids. Written as DNA, the CDR3 is TGTGCCAGTAGTATAGATCAAACAGGGGCCGTAAATCAGCCCCAGCATTTT. Protein sequence: CASSIDQTGAVNQPQHF.

The chain uses TRBV6-4 and TRBJ2-3; 9 bases line up with TRBD2. Per the germline V gene, CDR1 is MRHNA and CDR2 is SNTAGT. J lost 10 bases, V lost 6 bases, and 26 bases had no gene match. The length of the CDR3 is 19 residues. CDR3: CASSSPGTVHAGGPNAQYF. The CDR3, as DNA: TGTGCCAGCAGCTCCCCGGGAACGGTGCATGCGGGAGGGCCTAATGCGCAGTATTTT.

The V and J genes are TRBV4-1 and TRBJ1-5, with TRBD1 matching 7 bases. The germline V gene has CDR1 MGHRA and CDR2 YSYEKL. The CDR3 is made up of 17 amino acids. The V and J ends lost 3 bases and 2 bases, in that order; junction bases with no gene match: 10. For the CDR3, the DNA is TGCGCCAGCAGCCACGAACCCTTCGGACAGGGCAATCAGCCCCAGCATTTT. This translates into CASSHEPFGQGNQPQHF.

V usage is TRBV9 and J usage is TRBJ2-7; D is ambiguous. Trimming shortened V by 0 bases and J by 0 bases, and 7 bases separated the two germline ends. The CDR3 length is 14 residues. The germline V gene has CDR1 SGDLS and CDR2 YYNGEE. CDR3 coding DNA: TGTGCCAGCAGCGTAGGCTCAGTCTCCTACGAGCAGTACTTC. Residues: CASSVGSVSYEQYF.

In DNA form, the CDR3 reads TGTGCCAGCAGCTTGGCCAAATCAGGGACTAGCGTCTACGAGCAGTACTTC. Protein product: CASSLAKSGTSVYEQYF. This rearrangement joins TRBV5-4 to TRBJ2-7, with 10 bases identical to TRBD2. This CDR3 has 17 amino acids. Germline assignment: CDR1 SGHNT and CDR2 YYREEE (reference sequence). The V gene end was trimmed by 0 bases and the J gene end by 3 bases; junction bases not matched to a gene: 9.

The chain joins TRBV9 to TRBJ2-2, with 7 bases aligning to TRBD2. CDR3 length: 17 amino acids. Unmatched junction bases numbered 11, after V lost 4 bases and J lost 2 bases. CDR1 SGDLS and CDR2 YYNGEE come from the germline V gene. The CDR3 reads CASSFPSGGLNTGELFF. CDR3 bases: TGTGCCAGCAGCTTCCCCTCGGGAGGACTCAACACCGGGGAGCTGTTTTTT.

The V and J genes are TRBV18 and TRBJ1-2; no clear D. The germline V and J ends were trimmed by 0 bases and 0 bases, with 5 bases remaining between them. Germline V gives CDR1 KGHSH, CDR2 LQKENI. This CDR3 region has 14 residues. The CDR3 DNA sequence: TGTGCCAGCTCACCACCAACAGCTAACTATGGCTACACCTTC. It translates to CASSPPTANYGYTF.

This chain links TRBV4-1 with TRBJ2-7; TRBD2 might be the D (5 bases). The germline CDR1 and CDR2 sequences are MGHRA and YSYEKL. Trimming removed 4 bases from V and 3 bases from J, with 10 bases in between. The CDR3 covers 13 residues. In nucleotides, the CDR3 is TGCGCCAGCAGCCCTCGCAGCGGCTACGAGCAGTACTTC. This sequence encodes CASSPRSGYEQYF.

This CDR3 is CSVRPDWNTGELFF. The CDR3, as DNA: TGCAGCGTGCGGCCGGACTGGAACACCGGGGAGCTGTTTTTT. The V and J genes are TRBV29-1 and TRBJ2-2; D perhaps matches TRBD2 (5 bases). This CDR3 region has 14 residues. Per the germline V gene, CDR1 is SQVTM and CDR2 is ANQGSEA. Deletions cut 6 bases from V and 1 base from J, with 12 bases between.

The chain employs TRBV5-1 and TRBJ2-3, with a weak D call TRBD2 (6 bases). This CDR3 is built from 15 residues. V lost 6 bases to trimming and J lost 5 bases, with 19 bases between them. Looked up from germline, CDR1 is SGHRS and CDR2 is YFSETQ. The CDR3 loop is CASILTPDSGDTQYF. DNA of the CDR3: TGCGCCAGCATCCTAACTCCAGATAGCGGAGATACGCAGTATTTT. The full variable domain, rest sourced from reference TRBV5-1 and TRBJ2-3, is KAGVTQTPRYLIKTRGQQVTLSCSPISGHRSVSWYQQTPGQGLQFLFEYFSETQRNKGNFPGRFSGRQFSNSRSEMNVSTLELGDSALYLCASILTPDSGDTQYFGPGTRLTVL.